A selection of T cell receptor beta chains follows, all from one sample in a study of blood T cell repertoires in COVID-19. Measured with immunoSEQ multiplex PCR; TCRdb has only the in-frame clones, and not every one. The sample yields a few hundred thousand clones, 70% to 90% seen once. The specimen sequenced was PBMCs or T cells enriched from blood (not recorded which). These receptors all come from a woman between 18 and 29 years old who had been exposed to COVID-19. Each CDR3 is given with its conserved first and last residue. The order of the fields is V gene, clone size, J gene, CDR3 length, D gene, CDR3 protein, CDR3 DNA. A D gene is named only where the DNA matches it firmly. The size entry is marked missing in some rows and otherwise reads once, few, many or a size class.

>TRBV18|-|TRBJ1-5|15|-
CASSPRQGTNQPQHF
TGTGCCAGCTCACCCCGGCAGGGCACTAATCAGCCCCAGCATTTT
>TRBV21-1|-|TRBJ2-2|18|-
CASSKEGGGENYTGELFF
TGTGCCAGCAGCAAAGAAGGTGGAGGCGAAAACTACACCGGGGAGCTGTTTTTT
>TRBV9|-|TRBJ2-2|17|TRBD2
CASSERTSGVFTGELFF
TGTGCCAGCAGCGAACGGACTAGCGGAGTGTTCACCGGGGAGCTGTTTTTT
>TRBV28|-|TRBJ2-7|14|-
CASSLVERRNEQYF
TGTGCCAGCAGTTTAGTGGAGCGGCGCAACGAGCAGTACTTC
>TRBV11-3|once|TRBJ2-5|15|-
CASSFGAGASETQYF
TGTGCCAGCAGCTTCGGCGCAGGGGCCAGTGAGACCCAGTACTTC
>TRBV9|-|TRBJ2-5|14|-
CASSLGLTEETQYF
TGTGCCAGCAGCCTGGGACTCACCGAAGAGACCCAGTACTTC
>TRBV28|-|TRBJ2-6|15|-
CASTLGATGANVLTF
TGTGCCAGCACCCTAGGGGCTACTGGGGCCAACGTCCTGACTTTC
>TRBV14|-|TRBJ2-7|13|TRBD1
CASSRTGGYEQYF
TGTGCCAGCAGCCGGACAGGGGGGTACGAGCAGTACTTC
>TRBV18|-|TRBJ2-7|15|-
CASSPGGPTSYEQYF
TGTGCCAGCTCACCAGGCGGGCCAACATCCTACGAGCAGTACTTC
>TRBV27|-|TRBJ1-1|12|-
CASSPSGAEAFF
TGTGCCAGCAGTCCCTCCGGGGCTGAAGCTTTCTTT
>TRBV10-3|-|TRBJ1-2|13|-
CAISGITGYGYTF
TGTGCCATCAGTGGAATAACAGGGTACGGCTACACCTTC
>TRBV27|once|TRBJ2-1|15|TRBD1
CASSLVQGPGNEQFF
TGTGCCAGCAGTTTGGTACAGGGGCCGGGCAATGAGCAGTTCTTC
>TRBV6-5|-|TRBJ1-6|12|-
CASSYAIPPLHF
TGTGCCAGCAGTTATGCTATACCACCCCTCCACTTT
>TRBV13|-|TRBJ2-6|15|-
CASSLASRGANVLTF
TGTGCCAGCAGCTTAGCCTCTCGTGGGGCCAACGTCCTGACTTTC
>TRBV3-1/TRBV3-2|-|TRBJ2-1|17|-
CASRRAGVTSITNEQFF
TGTGCCAGCCGGCGGGCAGGGGTTACTAGTATTACCAATGAGCAGTTCTTC
>TRBV4-3|-|TRBJ1-2|14|-
CASSPQGGGYGYTF
TGCGCCAGCAGCCCCCAGGGAGGTGGCTATGGCTACACCTTC
>TRBV5-4|-|TRBJ2-1|13|TRBD2
CASSLPWGGEQFF
TGTGCCAGCAGCCTCCCGTGGGGGGGTGAGCAGTTCTTC
>TRBV2|-|TRBJ1-2|15|-
CASGIWDSFNYGYTF
TGTGCCAGCGGAATTTGGGACTCCTTCAACTATGGCTACACCTTC
>TRBV5-1|-|TRBJ2-5|18|-
CASSLTVLYRGYQETQYF
TGCGCCAGCAGCTTGACTGTACTGTATCGGGGATACCAAGAGACCCAGTACTTC
>TRBV5-8|-|TRBJ2-3|18|TRBD2
CASSFLLAGTGSTDTQYF
TGTGCCAGCAGCTTCCTACTAGCGGGGACCGGGTCCACAGATACGCAGTATTTT
>TRBV4-2|-|TRBJ2-7|13|-
CASSQGRTYEQYF
TGTGCCAGCAGCCAGGGCCGGACCTACGAGCAGTACTTC